This record concerns one TCR beta chain sequence. Its target is unknown. The sample belongs to a study of CD8 T cells in ankylosing spondylitis. Making the TCR beta libraries involved quantitative 5'-RACE with molecular barcodes. TCRdb analysed the 5' RACE reads with MiXCR anew, one entry per CDR3 protein. The profile shows approximately 340,000 distinct CDR3 sequences, about 15% of them singletons. Whole-study findings and limits: Certain motif variants had earlier been reported in reactive arthritis synovial fluid and blood. Seven to nine highly homologous variants formed a TCR beta motif that appeared characteristic of ankylosing spondylitis blood. Reported data indicate significant enrichment of disease-linked clones within matched ankylosing spondylitis synovial fluid.

The CDR3 runs 15 residues. The germline V gene has CDR1 DFQATT and CDR2 SNEGSKA (reference sequence). V trimming: 5 bases; J trimming: 2 bases; junction bases outside the gene matches: 10. This chain links TRBV20-1 with TRBJ2-3; TRBD1 aligns across 7 bases. This TCR was sampled from a male donor with ankylosing spondylitis or in good health (not recorded which). Sequences were obtained from blood, either unsorted or a sorted T cell fraction (not recorded which). CDR3 sequence: CSAERGQIFTDTQYF. The CDR3 nucleotides are TGCAGTGCTGAGAGGGGACAGATTTTCACAGATACGCAGTATTTT.